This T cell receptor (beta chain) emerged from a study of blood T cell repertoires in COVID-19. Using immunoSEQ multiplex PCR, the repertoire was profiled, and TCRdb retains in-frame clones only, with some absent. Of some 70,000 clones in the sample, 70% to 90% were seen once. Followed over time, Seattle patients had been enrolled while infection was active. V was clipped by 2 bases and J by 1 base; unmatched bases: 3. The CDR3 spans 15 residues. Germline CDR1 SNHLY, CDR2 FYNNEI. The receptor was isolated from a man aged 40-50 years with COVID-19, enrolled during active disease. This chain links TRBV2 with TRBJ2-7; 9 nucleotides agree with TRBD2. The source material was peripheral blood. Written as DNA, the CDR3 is TGTGCCAGCAGTGAACCCCTAGCGGGGTCCTACGAGCAGTACTTC. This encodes CASSEPLAGSYEQYF.